This is a list of T cell receptor gamma chains from one sample in a study of Vδ1+ human thymocytes. TCRdb reran clone calling via CATT on the multiplex PCR reads. Of about 27,000 gamma-chain clones listed, roughly a fifth are singletons. The specimen was Vdelta1+ gamma-delta thymocytes from the thymus. All receptors derive from a boy under two years old who had congenital heart surgery. Each CDR3 is given with its conserved first and last residue. The listing skips clone size in some rows; elsewhere it reads once, few, many or a size class.

NA	TRGJ1/TRGJ2	TRGV5	CATWDRHYKKLF	TGTGCCACCTGGGATCGCCATTATAAGAAACTCTTT
NA	TRGJ1/TRGJ2	TRGV5	CATWDGPTLHKKLF	TGTGCCACCTGGGATGGGCCAACCCTTCATAAGAAACTCTTT
NA	TRGJ1/TRGJ2	TRGV4	CATWDGLKDKKLF	TGTGCCACCTGGGATGGGCTAAAGGATAAGAAACTCTTT
few	TRGJP2	TRGV8	CATWDKGDWIKTF	TGTGCCACCTGGGATAAGGGTGATTGGATCAAGACGTTT
few	TRGJ1/TRGJ2	TRGV4	CATWDLENYYKKLF	TGTGCCACCTGGGACCTCGAGAATTATTATAAGAAACTCTTT
few	TRGJ1/TRGJ2	TRGV9	CALWEVTQHYKKLF	TGTGCCTTGTGGGAGGTGACCCAGCATTATAAGAAACTCTTT
NA	TRGJ1/TRGJ2	TRGV9	CALWRREYKKLF	TGTGCCTTGTGGAGAAGGGAATATAAGAAACTCTTT
few	TRGJ1/TRGJ2	TRGV9	CALWGCYYKKLF	TGTGCCTTGTGGGGCTGTTATTATAAGAAACTCTTT
NA	TRGJ1/TRGJ2	TRGV4	CATWDGQRNYYKKLF	TGTGCCACCTGGGATGGGCAAAGGAATTATTATAAGAAACTCTTT
once	TRGJP2	TRGV4	CATWDGRGSDWIKTF	TGTGCCACCTGGGATGGGCGCGGTAGTGATTGGATCAAGACGTTT
NA	TRGJ1/TRGJ2	TRGV9	CALWECSYYKKLF	TGTGCCTTGTGGGAGTGCAGTTATTATAAGAAACTCTTT
medium-sized	TRGJ1/TRGJ2	TRGV5	CATWDSPNYYKKLF	TGTGCCACCTGGGACAGCCCGAATTATTATAAGAAACTCTTT
NA	TRGJ1/TRGJ2	TRGV3	CATWDRFEIYKKLF	TGTGCCACCTGGGACAGGTTCGAAATTTATAAGAAACTCTTT
few	TRGJ1/TRGJ2	TRGV9	CALWEVGPLNYYKKLF	TGTGCCTTGTGGGAGGTGGGGCCGTTGAATTATTATAAGAAACTCTTT
few	TRGJ1/TRGJ2	TRGV4	CATWDVMCYKKLF	TGTGCCACCTGGGATGTTATGTGTTATAAGAAACTCTTT
few	TRGJP1	TRGV2	CATWDGPRTGWFKIF	TGTGCCACCTGGGACGGGCCGAGGACTGGTTGGTTCAAGATATTT
few	TRGJ1/TRGJ2	TRGV4	CATHYKKLF	TGTGCCACCCATTATAAGAAACTCTTT
NA	TRGJP2	TRGV4	CATWCGSDWIKTF	TGTGCCACCTGGTGTGGTAGTGATTGGATCAAGACGTTT
few	TRGJP2	TRGV5	CATWDRLHSDWIKTF	TGTGCCACCTGGGACAGGCTTCATAGTGATTGGATCAAGACGTTT
NA	TRGJ1/TRGJ2	TRGV5	CATWDIHHRALF	TGTGCCACCTGGGACATCCACCATAGGGCACTCTTT
few	TRGJ1/TRGJ2	TRGV8	CATWDLNYYKKLF	TGTGCCACCTGGGATCTCAATTATTATAAGAAACTCTTT
NA	TRGJP1	TRGV4	CATWDGHGWFKIF	TGTGCCACCTGGGATGGACATGGTTGGTTCAAGATATTT
few	TRGJ1/TRGJ2	TRGV4	CATWRDNYYKKLF	TGTGCCACCTGGCGGGATAATTATTATAAGAAACTCTTT
few	TRGJ1/TRGJ2	TRGV9	CALWISNYYKKLF	TGTGCCTTGTGGATTTCGAATTATTATAAGAAACTCTTT
few	TRGJ1/TRGJ2	TRGV5	CATWDDLRYYKKLF	TGTGCCACCTGGGACGACTTGCGTTATTATAAGAAACTCTTT
few	TRGJ1/TRGJ2	TRGV5	CATWDRPEGYKKLF	TGTGCCACCTGGGACAGGCCCGAGGGCTATAAGAAACTCTTT
few	TRGJ1/TRGJ2	TRGV8	CATWEEGYYKKLF	TGTGCCACCTGGGAAGAAGGTTATTATAAGAAACTCTTT